This T cell receptor (beta chain) comes out of a study of regulatory T cells in long-lasting Graves disease (dated by TCRdb to the early 2020s). Regarding the complete study: Persistent Graves' disease meant more than 5 years of antithyroid drug treatment with TSH receptor autoantibodies that stayed positive. Patients with persistent Graves' disease were compared with patients with newly diagnosed Graves' disease using TCR sequencing and RNA sequencing of peripheral blood. The study was registered as a clinical trial and conducted in China. A total of approximately 35 samples were covered by TCR sequencing, comprising approximately 13 persistent and 20 or so newly diagnosed Graves' disease patients. Persistent Graves' disease patients in the clinical cohort had taken antithyroid drugs for roughly 10 years on average.

The research as a whole found: Persistent patients shared more public clonotypes among themselves (around 2,500) than newly diagnosed patients did (approximately 870). TRBV28, TRBJ1-2 and TRBJ2-5 were preferentially used in persistent disease, while TRBV20-1 and TRBJ2-1 were favored in newly diagnosed disease. Peripheral blood alone was examined, since thyroid tissue, which constituted the primary lesion, could not be accessed. As a limitation, the authors acknowledged that the small sample size may reduce accuracy. Persistent Graves' disease patients showed lower TCR Shannon entropy and fewer highly expanded clones than newly diagnosed patients, suggesting clonal expansion. Only the TCR beta chain was sequenced and analyzed.

Looking up the germline V gene (reference sequence) yields CDR1 LNHDA and CDR2 SQIVND. The germline V end is reduced by 4 bases and the J end by 1 base; junction bases left unmatched: 10. Reading from cysteine to phenylalanine, the CDR3 counts 18 amino acids. Only CDR3 DNA is held: 54 bases, read in frame from base 1. This clonotype was detected only a few times. No cognate antigen has been identified for it. There are no base qualities to consult, and no much larger clone falls within one base. The library was prepared using multiplex PCR. Data came from an Illumina HiSeq 4000. TCR beta libraries were built with iRepertoire HTBI primers and Arm-PCR amplification of CDR3 regions. Before sequencing, the PCR products underwent gel purification. The original pipeline was this. A total of around 59 TRBV and approximately 13 TRBJ segments were identified across samples and were used for gene usage analysis of CDR3 amino acid clonotypes. COPE and FqMerger were used to merge filtered high-quality paired reads into contigs. BLAST was used to align contigs to IMGT TRBV, TRBD and TRBJ reference genes, with CDR3 defined following IMGT. Any clonotype with a frequency above 0.1% was counted as a highly expanded clone. Shannon entropy served as the measure of repertoire diversity, while the Gini coefficient captured V-J evenness. A clonotype found in more than one individual was treated as public. The raw public reads went through TCRdb reprocessing: fastp at Q25, MiXCR clone calling, in-frame beta chains kept. CDR3 protein sequences are deduplicated, and each keeps its most common genes and DNA. The V and J calls come from TCRdb's annotation, not from the publication. This sample gives about 470,000 distinct CDR3 sequences in total; about 22% of them show up just once. Roughly 7.1% of the sample comes from the top ten.

The intended sense of this specimen's time point label: persistent/refractory GD, antithyroid drugs over 5 years with positive TRAb. RNA was extracted from PBMCs in TRIzol for both TCR sequencing and RNA sequencing. The diagnosis of Graves' disease was made according to American Thyroid Association guidelines. Patients for the study were recruited at an endocrinology department in Xi'an, China. From each patient, nine milliliters of peripheral blood was collected into an EDTA anticoagulant tube. Ficoll Paque Plus density gradient separation was used to isolate PBMCs, and no further T cell sorting was performed. An Agilent 2100 Bioanalyzer and agarose gel were used to check RNA quality, while a NanoDrop 2000 measured RNA concentration.

The sequence was collected from a female donor with Graves disease. The chain joins TRBV19 to TRBJ2-7; 13 junctional bases match TRBD2. Here the sequenced sample was peripheral blood mononuclear cells (PBMCs), taken when the disease was refractory, from a patient treated with antithyroid drugs. The DNA is TGTGCCAGTAGTACAACTAGCGGGAGGGCCTTCGGTTCCTACGAGCAGTACTTC. Its amino acids are CASSTTSGRAFGSYEQYF.